The 25 T cell receptor beta chains below come from one sample, sequenced in a study of T cell responses to AZD1222 COVID-19 vaccine. Produced via immunoSEQ multiplex PCR; TCRdb's table is partial and in-frame only. The sample carries 150,000 to 200,000 clones, about 92% recorded once. The source material was peripheral blood, sampled 28 days after the second AZD1222 dose. These receptor sequences come from an adult who received the AZD1222 COVID-19 vaccine.

The J gene is TRBJ1-2, the V gene TRBV28, with TRBD1 as a possible D gene (5 bases). The CDR3 is 14 amino acids. The V gene's germline CDR1 is MDHEN and CDR2 SYDVKM. The V end was cut by 5 bases, the J end by 4 bases, with 14 bases between. CDR3 loop: CASSGGGKLYGYTF. Here the CDR3 DNA reads TGTGCCAGCAGTGGGGGAGGGAAACTCTATGGCTACACCTTC.

The V and J genes are TRBV5-1 and TRBJ1-1; tentatively, D is TRBD1 (6 bases). The CDR3 is 13 amino acids. The germline V gene encodes CDR1 SGHRS and CDR2 YFSETQ. Trimming left V 0 bases short and J 8 bases short, with 11 bases between. CDR3 nucleotides: TGCGCCAGCAGCTTGGCCGGGCAGGGGGAAGCTTTCTTT. Translated: CASSLAGQGEAFF.

The V gene is TRBV9, the J gene TRBJ1-1; 7 bases are a match to TRBD1. This CDR3 region has 14 residues. Germline V CDR1 and CDR2: SGDLS, YYNGEE. V lost 4 bases and J lost 4; bases outside the gene matches: 7. Written as DNA, the CDR3 is TGTGCCAGCAGCTCGGGGACAGTAACCACTGAAGCTTTCTTT. Encoded protein: CASSSGTVTTEAFF.

This clone was found once. This rearrangement joins TRBV5-1 to TRBJ1-6, with TRBD1 as a possible D gene (5 bases). The ends were cut back, 6 bases at V and 6 bases at J, with 10 bases in the middle. Germline loops: CDR1 SGHRS, CDR2 YFSETQ. CDR3 length: 13 amino acids. The CDR3 region has the DNA TGCGCCAGCAATGTGGGGCTTAATTCACCCCTCCACTTT. Translated, it gives CASNVGLNSPLHF.

This chain links TRBV4-1 with TRBJ2-7, with TRBD2 matching 7 bases. Looked up from germline, CDR1 is MGHRA and CDR2 is YSYEKL. The V segment lost 0 bases and the J segment 0 bases; nucleotides outside the gene matches: 5. There are 16 residues in the CDR3. The chain's CDR3 is CASSQDDGGSSYEQYF. The CDR3 DNA is TGCGCCAGCAGCCAAGATGACGGGGGGAGCTCCTACGAGCAGTACTTC.

The CDR3 loop reads CASRSGGVEQYF. The CDR3 nucleotides are TGTGCCAGCCGTAGCGGGGGAGTCGAGCAGTACTTC. The chain has TRBV5-8 and TRBJ2-7, with TRBD2 matching over 9 bases. This CDR3 comprises 12 residues. Trimming took 7 bases from V and 6 from J; bases not matched to a gene: 5. In germline, CDR1 is SGHTS, CDR2 YDEGEE.

The rearrangement joins TRBV5-8 to TRBJ1-2; D may be TRBD1 (6 bases). The V gene lost 5 bases and the J gene lost 6 bases, with 17 bases spanning the gap. Germline loops: CDR1 SGHTS, CDR2 YDEGEE. This CDR3 is built from 14 residues. As DNA, the CDR3 is TGTGCCAGCAGACCGACAGGATATCTCGATGGCTACACCTTC. This encodes CASRPTGYLDGYTF.

The chain couples TRBV6-5 to TRBJ1-6, with 10 bases fitting TRBD1. Germline V gives CDR1 MNHEY, CDR2 SVGAGI. Trimming cost V 3 bases and J 10 bases; bases outside gene matches: 3. The CDR3 runs to 14 residues. This CDR3 reads CASSYGTGESPLHF. Here the CDR3 DNA reads TGTGCCAGCAGTTATGGGACAGGGGAATCACCCCTCCACTTT.

This chain uses TRBV7-9 with TRBJ2-5, with 8 nucleotides matching TRBD1. The CDR3 is 13 residues long. Trimming removed 9 bases from V and 5 bases from J; junction bases left unmatched: 8. Germline-derived CDR1 and CDR2 are SEHNR and FQNEAQ (reference sequence). CDR3 nucleotides: TGTGCCAGTCGCCCAGGGGGCGAGGAGACCCAGTACTTC. Protein: CASRPGGEETQYF.

The chain uses TRBV5-1 and TRBJ1-2; D might be TRBD1 (5 bases). Trimming cost V 4 bases and J 8 bases, with 21 bases left between them. The CDR3 totals 15 residues. CDR1 and CDR2 (germline): SGHRS, YFSETQ. Here the CDR3 DNA reads TGCGCCAGCAGCCTACGAGACAGATCGGTTGACGGCTACACCTTC. Translated: CASSLRDRSVDGYTF.

V is TRBV29-1 and J is TRBJ2-7, with 8 bases matching TRBD1. The CDR3 length is 14 residues. CDR1 is SQVTM, CDR2 ANQGSEA, per germline. J lost 0 bases, V lost 6 bases, and 7 bases had no gene match. The CDR3 bases are TGCAGCGTAGCGACAGGGGCCAGCTCCTACGAGCAGTACTTC. Translating it yields CSVATGASSYEQYF.

The chain couples TRBV27 to TRBJ1-5; D is perhaps TRBD1 (5 bases). Trimming cost V 3 bases and J 4 bases, with 13 bases left between them. Germline V lookup: CDR1 MNHEY, CDR2 SMNVEV (reference sequence). This CDR3 comprises 15 residues. CDR3 nucleotides: TGTGCCAGCAGTTTCCTTGGCGACAGAAATCAGCCCCAGCATTTT. Residues: CASSFLGDRNQPQHF.

The chain recombines TRBV11-2 with TRBJ1-1, with TRBD1 matching 7 bases. The junction had 7 bases not matched to a gene; V was cut back by 5 bases and J by 1 base. CDR3 length: 15 amino acids. The germline V gene has CDR1 SGHAT and CDR2 FQNNGV. The CDR3 DNA is TGTGCCAGCAGCCACGACAGGGAGGGGAACACTGAAGCTTTCTTT. It translates to CASSHDREGNTEAFF.

This rearrangement joins TRBV6-5 to TRBJ2-2; D is perhaps TRBD2 (5 bases). The CDR3 is 15 amino acids. Trimming stripped 8 bases from V and 0 bases from J, with 13 bases between. CDR1 and CDR2 (germline): MNHEY, SVGAGI. The CDR3 sequence is CASAEEAANTGELFF. CDR3 DNA sequence: TGTGCCAGCGCAGAGGAGGCCGCGAACACCGGGGAGCTGTTTTTT.

The chain recombines TRBV19 with TRBJ1-2; D gene ambiguous. The CDR3 has 13 amino acids. V lost 1 base, J lost 4 bases, and 7 bases lay in between. In germline, CDR1 is LNHDA, CDR2 SQIVND (reference sequence). The CDR3 DNA sequence: TGTGCCAGTAGTATAGTCGGAGCCTATGGCTACACCTTC. Its protein is CASSIVGAYGYTF.

There are a few counts of this clone. No DNA is shown, since the ends of the CDR3 on it are uncertain; the CDR3 is the one TCRdb lists. The J gene is TRBJ1-4, the V gene TRBV7-6; TRBD1 reflects the table's D call only, with no check against the DNA. The CDR3 sequence runs 16 residues, both termini included. Germline lookup yields CDR1 SGHVS and CDR2 FNYEAQ. CDR3 loop: CASSFGPGQGPEKLFF.

J is TRBJ1-6 and V is TRBV28; D possibly corresponds to TRBD1 (6 bases). Germline V lookup: CDR1 MDHEN, CDR2 SYDVKM. The CDR3 contains 15 residues. V dropped 4 bases and J dropped 5 bases, with 12 bases sitting between them. The chain's CDR3 is CASSSVGGNNSPLHF. CDR3 sequence (DNA): TGTGCCAGCAGTTCCGTAGGGGGGAATAATTCACCCCTCCACTTT.

The CDR3: CASSYMLNTEAFF. The CDR3 DNA sequence: TGTGCCAGCAGTTACATGCTGAACACTGAAGCTTTCTTT. The chain has TRBV6-5 and TRBJ1-1; no clear D. Trimming took 2 bases from V and 0 from J, leaving 4 bases between them. CDR3 size: 13 residues. Germline V gene lookup returns CDR1 MNHEY and CDR2 SVGAGI.

This clone was observed a handful of times. The genes are TRBV5-6 and TRBJ1-2; 7 bases align to TRBD1. Unmatched junction bases numbered 6, after V lost 0 bases and J lost 1 base. The CDR3 contains 16 residues. Germline V gives CDR1 SGHDT, CDR2 YYEEEE. The CDR3 loop is CASSLDGQDLNYGYTF. The DNA for the CDR3 is TGTGCCAGCAGCTTGGACGGACAGGACCTTAACTATGGCTACACCTTC.

J is TRBJ2-1 and V is TRBV6-4; 11 bases agree with TRBD2. Germline values: CDR1 MRHNA, CDR2 SNTAGT. The CDR3 spans 15 residues. The ends lost 4 bases at V and 6 bases at J; junction bases unmatched: 5. The CDR3 reads CASSATSGEANEQFF. CDR3 sequence (DNA): TGTGCCAGCAGTGCGACTAGCGGGGAGGCCAATGAGCAGTTCTTC.

The V call is TRBV18, the J call TRBJ2-3; 14 positions match TRBD2. CDR3 length: 18 amino acids. J gave up 6 bases and V 3 bases, and 11 bases lay outside the gene matches. The germline V gene encodes CDR1 KGHSH and CDR2 LQKENI. The CDR3 DNA reads as TGTGCCAGCTCACCCCTTATGACTAGCGGGGGGGCCGCGGATACGCAGTATTTT. Translation gives CASSPLMTSGGAADTQYF.

This clone came up once. The chain uses TRBV2 and TRBJ1-4, with D hard to call. Germline values: CDR1 SNHLY, CDR2 FYNNEI. The V gene lost 7 bases and the J gene lost 0 bases, with 6 bases spanning the gap. The length of the CDR3 is 13 residues. The CDR3 sequence is CASKGSTNEKLFF. CDR3 bases: TGTGCCAGCAAGGGTTCAACTAATGAAAAACTGTTTTTT.

This clone was observed a single time. The CDR3 DNA follows: TGTGCCATCTTAGGGGGCAGTCAAACCGGGGAGCTGTTTTTT. Translated, it gives CAILGGSQTGELFF. The gene calls are TRBV10-3 and TRBJ2-2, with TRBD1 matching 7 bases. V was clipped by 8 bases and J by 5 bases; unmatched bases: 8. The CDR3 contains 14 residues. CDR1 and CDR2 from the germline V gene are ENHRY and SYGVKD.

This chain connects TRBV14 to TRBJ1-5; TRBD1 agrees at 7 bases. The germline CDR1 and CDR2 sequences are SGHDN and FVKESK. There are 13 residues in the CDR3. With V trimmed by 5 bases and J by 5 bases, 3 bases remained unmatched. CDR3: CASSWDRDQPQHF. CDR3 nucleotides: TGTGCCAGCAGCTGGGACAGAGATCAGCCCCAGCATTTT. Filled out from reference TRBV14 and TRBJ1-5, the complete variable domain reads EAGVTQFPSHSVIEKGQTVTLRCDPISGHDNLYWYRRVMGKEIKFLLHFVKESKQDESGMPNNRFLAERTGGTYSTLKVQPAELEDSGVYFCASSWDRDQPQHFGDGTRLSIL.

This sequence joins TRBV2 and TRBJ2-7, with 11 bases lining up with TRBD2. There are 15 residues in the CDR3. The germline V gene has CDR1 SNHLY and CDR2 FYNNEI. Germline trimming cut 6 bases from V and 5 bases from J; bases unmatched to any gene: 9. The CDR3 DNA sequence: TGTGCCAGCAGGAACCGACTAGCGGGGAAGAACGAGCAGTACTTC. This translates into CASRNRLAGKNEQYF. The variable domain in full, with the rest retrieved from reference TRBV2 and TRBJ2-7, is EPEVTQTPSHQVTQMGQEVILRCVPISNHLYFYWYRQILGQKVEFLVSFYNNEISEKSEIFDDQFSVERPDGSNFTLKIRSTKLEDSAMYFCASRNRLAGKNEQYFGPGTRLTVT.